Given below is one T cell receptor (beta chain) in context. Its matching antigen is unknown. It was with 60 Vbeta and 13 Jbeta primers that the PCR ran. Clones were read by immunoSEQ multiplex PCR, and TCRdb kept only the in-frame ones, dropping some. The table lists approximately 75,000 clones, 70% to 85% of them singletons. This sample was included in a study of cytomegalovirus exposure and HLA in healthy donors. About the research overall: Earlier sequencing of about 179 million T cells yielded roughly 100 million unique TCR beta sequences. Study findings and constraints: V- and J-gene trimming in TCR beta was tied to a missense DCLRE1C variant by an analysis performed later.

The germline V gene encodes CDR1 SNHLY and CDR2 FYNNEI. The CDR3 loop spans 15 amino acids. Trimming cost V 3 bases and J 9 bases, with 18 bases left between them. The genes are TRBV2 and TRBJ1-5, with a tentative D call TRBD1 (6 bases). Material for sequencing was PBMCs. This clonotype was obtained from an older man in good health and CMV-seropositive. The CDR3 DNA sequence: TGTGCCAGCAGTGATTTTAGTCGGGGGGGCGGGCCCCAGCATTTT. It codes for CASSDFSRGGGPQHF.